The next 14 T cell receptor beta chains were all read from a single sample in a study of identical twins. TCRdb reprocessed the 5' RACE reads with MiXCR, giving one entry per CDR3 protein. The sample contains 450,000 or so distinct CDR3 sequences, 14% of which appear only once. These data were also reused for a study on yellow fever vaccine responses in identical twins.

Material for sequencing was CD4+ T cells sorted from blood. The origin of the receptors is a woman between 18 and 29 years old in good health.

The gene calls are TRBV7-9 and TRBJ1-4; TRBD1 is a possible D gene (6 bases). Germline CDR1 and CDR2: SEHNR and FQNEAQ (reference sequence). V gave up 5 bases and J gave up 8 bases, with 21 bases separating them. The CDR3 spans 16 residues. Written as DNA, the CDR3 is TGTGCCAGCAGCCATAACTCAGGGGTAGACTACGAAAAACTGTTTTTT. It yields the protein CASSHNSGVDYEKLFF. Based on the CDR3 plus reference TRBV7-9 and TRBJ1-4, the full variable domain is DTGVSQNPRHKITKRGQNVTFRCDPISEHNRLYWYRQTLGQGPEFLTYFQNEAQLEKSRLLSDRFSAERPKGSFSTLEIQRTEQGDSAMYLCASSHNSGVDYEKLFFGSGTQLSVL.

The rearrangement links TRBV6-1 to TRBJ2-7, with 8 bases aligning to TRBD2. CDR1 and CDR2 (germline): MNHNS, SASEGT. J lost 4 bases, V lost 7 bases, and 9 bases had no gene match. CDR3 length equals 14 residues. CDR3 sequence (DNA): TGTGCCAGCACCAGAGCGGGGGCCCGATACGAGCAGTACTTC. Its translation: CASTRAGARYEQYF.

V is TRBV7-2 and J is TRBJ2-5, with TRBD2 matching 7 bases. Germline loops: CDR1 SGHTA, CDR2 FQGNSA. The CDR3 length is 14 residues. The trim removed 5 bases at V and 0 bases at J, leaving 3 bases unmatched. The CDR3 DNA reads TGTGCCAGCAGCCCACTAGCGCACCAAGAGACCCAGTACTTC. Protein product: CASSPLAHQETQYF. Full variable domain (rest looked up from reference TRBV7-2 and TRBJ2-5): GAGVSQSPSNKVTEKGKDVELRCDPISGHTALYWYRQSLGQGLEFLIYFQGNSAPDKSGLPSDRFSAERTGGSVSTLTIQRTQQEDSAVYLCASSPLAHQETQYFGPGTRLLVL.

In this sample, this clonotype turned up a few times. J is TRBJ2-7 and V is TRBV7-2; TRBD2 agrees at 10 bases. Germline assignment: CDR1 SGHTA and CDR2 FQGNSA. The CDR3 runs to 15 residues. V was clipped by 5 bases and J by 7 bases; unmatched bases: 11. CDR3 amino acids: CASSLYSGRAGEQYF. The CDR3 DNA sequence: TGTGCCAGCAGCCTATACAGCGGGAGGGCCGGAGAGCAGTACTTC.

This sequence joins TRBV6-5 and TRBJ1-2; no clear D gene. The CDR3 consists of 13 residues. Germline V gene lookup returns CDR1 MNHEY and CDR2 SVGAGI. Deletions cut 2 bases from V and 2 bases from J, with 6 bases between. For the CDR3, the DNA is TGTGCCAGCAGTTACGGGCGGAACTATGGCTACACCTTC. Residues: CASSYGRNYGYTF.

This clonotype has only a few counts. The V gene is TRBV15, the J gene TRBJ1-3; D ambiguous. Trimming stripped 4 bases from V and 9 bases from J, with 10 bases between. This CDR3 is 12 amino acids long. Germline V lookup: CDR1 LNHNV, CDR2 YYDKDF (reference sequence). The CDR3 DNA reads TGTGCCACCAGCATGGAAGTTGGCACCATATATTTT. Residues: CATSMEVGTIYF.

In nucleotides, the CDR3 is TGTGCCAGCAGCTTAGGGCGAGGAGGAGATACGCAGTATTTT. Protein sequence: CASSLGRGGDTQYF. The chain has TRBV7-2 and TRBJ2-3; tentative D call: TRBD2 (5 bases). Trimming removed 1 base at V and 5 bases at J, with 10 bases between. Germline V gene lookup returns CDR1 SGHTA and CDR2 FQGNSA. This CDR3 has 14 residues.

This clonotype was detected a few times. This CDR3 is CASSVTDGKAFF. DNA for the CDR3: TGTGCCAGCAGCGTAACAGACGGGAAAGCTTTCTTT. The rearrangement joins TRBV6-5 to TRBJ1-1, with unresolved D. V lost 6 bases and J lost 9, with 14 bases in between. The CDR3 loop spans 12 amino acids. The germline V gene has CDR1 MNHEY and CDR2 SVGAGI.

This clonotype was observed many times. The chain recombines TRBV5-1 with TRBJ2-1, with D uncertain. CDR3 length: 11 residues. V was shortened by 0 bases and J by 14 bases, with 9 bases between the two germline ends. Germline V gene data show CDR1 as SGHRS and CDR2 as YFSETQ. The CDR3 loop is CASSLDTLKFF. The CDR3 region has the DNA TGCGCCAGCAGCTTGGACACTTTAAAGTTCTTC.

This clonotype has only a few counts. The V gene is TRBV5-1, the J gene TRBJ2-3; 12 bases are shared with TRBD2. CDR1 and CDR2 from the germline V gene are SGHRS and YFSETQ. After removal of 0 bases from V and 5 bases from J, the junction contained 7 bases not matched to a gene. The CDR3 extends over 17 amino acids. This chain's CDR3 is CASSLASGTSGLDTQYF. CDR3 nucleotide sequence: TGCGCCAGCAGCTTGGCCTCCGGGACTAGCGGGTTAGATACGCAGTATTTT.

This clonotype appeared a few times. This chain joins TRBV11-2 and TRBJ2-7; D unclear. The V gene lost 1 base and the J gene lost 2 bases, with 15 bases spanning the gap. CDR3 length: 16 amino acids. Germline assignment: CDR1 SGHAT and CDR2 FQNNGV. DNA for the CDR3: TGTGCCAGCAGCTTAGTGTGGGCAGCCGATGCCTACGAGCAGTACTTC. Encoded protein: CASSLVWAADAYEQYF.

The gene calls are TRBV28 and TRBJ2-3; D is unresolved. V lost 3 bases to trimming and J lost 0 bases, with 10 bases between them. This CDR3 spans 15 amino acids. CDR1 and CDR2 from the germline V gene are MDHEN and SYDVKM. CDR3 nucleotides: TGTGCCAGCAGTTTTGGATCCGGCAGCACAGATACGCAGTATTTT. Translation: CASSFGSGSTDTQYF.

The V call is TRBV20-1, the J call TRBJ1-5, with D possibly being TRBD1 (6 bases). Looked up from germline, CDR1 is DFQATT and CDR2 is SNEGSKA (reference sequence). The germline V and J ends were trimmed by 3 bases and 4 bases, with 16 bases remaining between them. There are 15 residues in the CDR3. CDR3 sequence (DNA): TGCAGTGCTAGGGACAGTTGGGCTGGGAATCAGCCCCAGCATTTT. It yields the protein CSARDSWAGNQPQHF.

Many counts were recorded for this clonotype. The chain recombines TRBV15 with TRBJ2-5, with D hard to call. CDR1 and CDR2 from the germline V gene are LNHNV and YYDKDF (reference sequence). The CDR3 is 12 amino acids. V shed 0 bases and J shed 14 bases, with 13 bases lying between them. The CDR3 sequence is CATSRDFRSRYF. The CDR3 DNA reads as TGTGCCACCAGCAGAGATTTCAGGTCTCGCTACTTC.